This is a list of T cell receptor beta chains from one sample in a study of beta chain features in type 1 diabetes. The repertoire was sequenced with immunoSEQ multiplex PCR; TCRdb's copy has only in-frame clones and lacks some. The sample yields roughly 500,000 clones, roughly 11% seen once. The specimen was naive CD4+ T cells from blood. Receptors originate from a woman aged 18-29 years in good health. Both conserved end residues are part of each CDR3. Fields, in order: D gene, J gene, clone size, V gene, CDR3 protein, CDR3 DNA. A D gene is named only where the DNA matches it firmly. The listing skips clone size in some rows; elsewhere it reads once, few, many or a size class.

>NA|TRBJ2-5|NA|TRBV7-9
CASSQVLVETQYF
TGTGCCAGCAGCCAAGTCCTTGTGGAGACCCAGTACTTC
>NA|TRBJ2-1|few|TRBV7-2
CASSTSGHLTYNEQFF
TGTGCCAGCAGCACATCGGGACACCTCACCTACAATGAGCAGTTCTTC
>NA|TRBJ2-4|few|TRBV7-2
CASSLLQTLKNIQYF
TGTGCCAGCAGCTTACTGCAGACGCTCAAAAACATTCAGTACTTC
>NA|TRBJ2-4|NA|TRBV7-2
CASSLRLQAKNIQYF
TGTGCCAGCAGCTTGAGGCTCCAAGCCAAAAACATTCAGTACTTC
>NA|TRBJ2-1|few|TRBV4-1
CASSQVAGAIYNEQFF
TGCGCCAGCAGCCAAGTCGCGGGGGCTATATACAATGAGCAGTTCTTC
>NA|TRBJ1-1|NA|TRBV7-9
CASSFVRQEETEAFF
TGTGCCAGCAGCTTCGTACGACAGGAGGAAACTGAAGCTTTCTTT
>NA|TRBJ2-4|NA|TRBV11-2
CASSLPETRQYF
TGTGCCAGCAGCTTACCTGAGACACGTCAGTACTTC
>NA|TRBJ2-7|NA|TRBV6-6
CASRTRGGREIREQYF
TGTGCCAGCAGGACCCGTGGAGGAAGGGAAATTCGCGAGCAGTACTTC
>NA|TRBJ2-2|NA|TRBV5-1
CASSGGTENTGELFF
TGCGCCAGCAGCGGAGGGACGGAGAACACCGGGGAGCTGTTTTTT
>TRBD2|TRBJ2-7|NA|TRBV6-5
CASSPSGLFYEQYF
TGTGCCAGCAGCCCTAGCGGGCTGTTTTACGAGCAGTACTTC
>NA|TRBJ1-1|few|TRBV2
CASTQGELTEAFF
TGTGCCAGCACACAGGGCGAATTGACTGAAGCTTTCTTT
>NA|TRBJ2-3|NA|TRBV29-1
CSVDETVSTDTQYF
TGCAGCGTTGATGAAACAGTTAGCACAGATACGCAGTATTTT
>NA|TRBJ2-7|few|TRBV5-1
CASSLEWGYEQYF
TGCGCCAGCAGCTTGGAGTGGGGCTACGAGCAGTACTTC
>TRBD2|TRBJ2-5|few|TRBV4-3
CASSQAYLAGEETQYF
TGCGCCAGCAGCCAAGCCTACCTAGCGGGAGAAGAGACCCAGTACTTC
>NA|TRBJ2-3|NA|TRBV7-2
CASARGRRATDTQYF
TGTGCCAGCGCTAGGGGACGCCGGGCCACAGATACGCAGTATTTT
>TRBD1|TRBJ2-1|few|TRBV25-1
CASSAGTGRIYEQFF
TGTGCCAGCAGTGCCGGGACAGGGAGGATCTATGAGCAGTTCTTC
>NA|TRBJ2-1|NA|TRBV7-2
CASSPPLNRDQFF
TGTGCCAGCAGCCCTCCCCTAAACAGGGACCAGTTCTTC
>NA|TRBJ2-7|few|TRBV11-3
CASSLDQRRSFSYEQYF
TGTGCCAGCAGCTTAGACCAGCGCAGGTCCTTCTCCTACGAGCAGTACTTC
>NA|TRBJ1-4|NA|TRBV4-1
CASTATGTGGEKLFF
TGCGCCAGCACCGCGACGGGGACTGGGGGGGAAAAACTGTTTTTT
>NA|TRBJ2-1|NA|TRBV5-4
CASSLAQGKYNEQFF
TGTGCCAGCAGCTTGGCACAGGGAAAATACAATGAGCAGTTCTTC
>NA|TRBJ2-1|few|TRBV9
CASSVGRISNEQFF
TGTGCCAGCAGCGTAGGTAGGATTTCCAATGAGCAGTTCTTC
>NA|TRBJ2-7|few|TRBV9
CASSADRKTYEQYF
TGTGCCAGCAGCGCCGACAGGAAGACCTACGAGCAGTACTTC
>TRBD1|TRBJ2-3|NA|TRBV7-9
CASSLGDRATDTQYF
TGTGCCAGCAGCTTAGGGGACAGGGCGACAGATACGCAGTATTTT
>NA|TRBJ1-2|few|TRBV6-1
CASSGRRHNLNYGYTF
TGTGCCAGCAGTGGCCGACGACACAATCTTAACTATGGCTACACCTTC
>NA|TRBJ2-7|few|TRBV4-2
CASSQASGQSYEQYF
TGTGCCAGCAGCCAAGCCTCGGGACAATCCTACGAGCAGTACTTC
>TRBD1|TRBJ2-5|NA|TRBV7-2
CASSTAGTGGDVTQYF
TGTGCCAGCAGCACGGCCGGGACAGGGGGCGATGTGACCCAGTACTTC
>TRBD2|TRBJ2-3|few|TRBV12-5
CASGLTSGRVVDTQYF
TGTGCTAGTGGTTTGACTAGCGGGAGAGTGGTGGATACGCAGTATTTT
>NA|TRBJ2-6|few|TRBV14
CASSPKWDRANVLTF
TGTGCCAGCAGCCCCAAGTGGGACCGGGCCAACGTCCTGACTTTC